This T cell receptor (beta chain) came from a study of T cells expressing NK-cell markers. Study-wide findings and caveats: The CD3+CD56-NKG2C+ fraction of a handful of donors was likewise dominated by these clonotypes.

UMIs accompanied the 5'RACE template switching by which TCR beta cDNA was made. TCRdb re-called the 5' RACE reads and gives one entry per CDR3 protein, without DNA. The table gives 400,000 or so distinct CDR3 sequences; the top ten clones make up around 10% of it. This CDR3 spans 16 amino acids. Germline CDR1 SNHLY, CDR2 FYNNEI. As regards this clonotype: Its antigen is as yet unknown.

The chain couples TRBV2 to TRBJ2-2; absent DNA, TCRdb's TRBD1 call cannot be checked. This clonotype was sampled from a woman in her 50s in good health. The specimen sequenced was blood T cells: a sorted CD56 or NKG2C T cell subset, CD4+ or CD8+ T cells, or bulk PBMC T cells (not recorded which). The CDR3 here is CASSERAGLYAGELFF.